This TCR beta chain is drawn from a study of blood T cell repertoires in COVID-19. Across the whole study: Researchers got acute and convalescent COVID-19 samples from the United States, Italy and Spain.

There are 17 residues in the CDR3. Germline V gene lookup returns CDR1 SGHRS and CDR2 YFSETQ. The ends lost 3 bases at V and 4 bases at J; junction bases unmatched: 6. The data were produced by immunoSEQ multiplex PCR, yet TCRdb's version contains in-frame clones alone and is incomplete. Of about 270,000 clones detected, around nine tenths appear once; the ten largest clones hold about 2.6%. The gene calls are TRBV5-1 and TRBJ2-5, with 16 bases aligning to TRBD2. Source material: PBMCs or T cells enriched from blood (not recorded which). The TCR sequence derives from a woman in her late teens or twenties who had recovered from COVID-19. CDR3 sequence reads: CASSWGLAGGPGETQYF. The CDR3 DNA follows: TGCGCCAGCAGCTGGGGACTAGCGGGGGGGCCGGGAGAGACCCAGTACTTC. The full variable domain, with the rest looked up from reference TRBV5-1 and TRBJ2-5, is KAGVTQTPRYLIKTRGQQVTLSCSPISGHRSVSWYQQTPGQGLQFLFEYFSETQRNKGNFPGRFSGRQFSNSRSEMNVSTLELGDSALYLCASSWGLAGGPGETQYFGPGTRLLVL.